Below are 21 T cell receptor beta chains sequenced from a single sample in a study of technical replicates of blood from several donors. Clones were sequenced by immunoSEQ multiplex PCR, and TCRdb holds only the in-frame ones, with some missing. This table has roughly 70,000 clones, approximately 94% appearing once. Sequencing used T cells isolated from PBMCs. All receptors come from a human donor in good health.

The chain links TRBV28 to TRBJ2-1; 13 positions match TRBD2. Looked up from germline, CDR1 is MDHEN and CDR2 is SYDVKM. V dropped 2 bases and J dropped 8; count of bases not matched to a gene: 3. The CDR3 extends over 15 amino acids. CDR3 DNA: TGTGCCAGCAGTTTAACTAGCGGGAGGGGGTATGAGCAGTTCTTC. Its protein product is CASSLTSGRGYEQFF.

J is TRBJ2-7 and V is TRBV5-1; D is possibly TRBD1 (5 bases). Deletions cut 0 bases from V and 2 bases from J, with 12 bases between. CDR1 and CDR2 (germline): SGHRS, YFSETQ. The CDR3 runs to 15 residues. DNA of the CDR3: TGCGCCAGCAGCTTGGCCTCGGGCAGGGCCTACGAGCAGTACTTC. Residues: CASSLASGRAYEQYF.

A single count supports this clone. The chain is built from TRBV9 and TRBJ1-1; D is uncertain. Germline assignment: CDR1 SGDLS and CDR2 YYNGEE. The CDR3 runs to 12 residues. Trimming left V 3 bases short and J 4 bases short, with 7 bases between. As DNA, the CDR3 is TGTGCCAGCAGCGGCGCGGGCACTGAAGCTTTCTTT. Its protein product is CASSGAGTEAFF.

The CDR3 protein is CASSPSMDRATEAFF. The DNA of the CDR3 is TGTGCCAGCTCACCAAGCATGGACAGGGCCACTGAAGCTTTCTTT. The chain has TRBV18 and TRBJ1-1; TRBD1 agrees at 8 bases. Losses at the gene ends were 2 bases for V and 4 bases for J; bases not matched to a gene: 6. Germline lookup yields CDR1 KGHSH and CDR2 LQKENI. This CDR3 is 15 amino acids long.

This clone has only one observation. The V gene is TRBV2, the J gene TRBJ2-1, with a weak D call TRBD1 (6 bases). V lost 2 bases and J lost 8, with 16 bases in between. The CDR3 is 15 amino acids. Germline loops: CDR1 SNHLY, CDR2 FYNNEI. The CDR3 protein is CASSERLRGTDEQFF. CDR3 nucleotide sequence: TGTGCCAGCAGTGAACGCCTGAGGGGGACCGATGAGCAGTTCTTC.

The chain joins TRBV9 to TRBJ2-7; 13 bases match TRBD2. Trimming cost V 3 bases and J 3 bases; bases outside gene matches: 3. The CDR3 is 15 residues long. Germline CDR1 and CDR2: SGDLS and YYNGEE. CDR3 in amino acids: CASSGRLAGGYEQYF. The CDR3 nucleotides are TGTGCCAGCAGCGGCCGACTAGCGGGAGGCTACGAGCAGTACTTC.

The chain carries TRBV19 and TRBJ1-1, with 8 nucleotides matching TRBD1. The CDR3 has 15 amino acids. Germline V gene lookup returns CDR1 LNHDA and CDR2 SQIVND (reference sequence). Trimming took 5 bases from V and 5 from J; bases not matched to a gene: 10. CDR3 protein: CASSLRQGMRTEAFF. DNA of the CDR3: TGTGCCAGTAGTCTCCGACAGGGGATGAGGACTGAAGCTTTCTTT.

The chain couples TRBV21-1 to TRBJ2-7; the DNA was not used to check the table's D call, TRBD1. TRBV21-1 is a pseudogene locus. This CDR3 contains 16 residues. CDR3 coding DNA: TGTGCCAGCAGCAAAATCTGGGACAGGAAATGCTACGAGCAGTACTTC. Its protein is CASSKIWDRKCYEQYF.

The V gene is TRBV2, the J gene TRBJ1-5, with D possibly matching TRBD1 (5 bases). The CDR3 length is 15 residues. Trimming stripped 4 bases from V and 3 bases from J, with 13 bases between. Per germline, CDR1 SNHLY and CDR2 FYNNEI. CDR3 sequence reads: CASSAPGHFNQPQHF. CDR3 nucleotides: TGTGCCAGCAGTGCTCCAGGACACTTCAATCAGCCCCAGCATTTT. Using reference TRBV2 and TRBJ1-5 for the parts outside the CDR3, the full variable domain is EPEVTQTPSHQVTQMGQEVILRCVPISNHLYFYWYRQILGQKVEFLVSFYNNEISEKSEIFDDQFSVERPDGSNFTLKIRSTKLEDSAMYFCASSAPGHFNQPQHFGDGTRLSIL.

The CDR3 coding sequence is TGTGCCAGCAGTTTATCCGGCCATAGCGGGAGCTCCTACGAGCAGTACTTC. Translated: CASSLSGHSGSSYEQYF. This sequence joins TRBV27 and TRBJ2-7; 9 bases are shared with TRBD2. The ends lost 0 bases at V and 0 bases at J; junction bases unmatched: 6. Looked up from germline, CDR1 is MNHEY and CDR2 is SMNVEV (reference sequence). This CDR3 region has 17 residues.

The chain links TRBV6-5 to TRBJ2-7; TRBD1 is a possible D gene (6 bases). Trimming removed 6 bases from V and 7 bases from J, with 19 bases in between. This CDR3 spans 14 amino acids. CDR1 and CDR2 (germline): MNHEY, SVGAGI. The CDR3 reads CASRGGRALWEQYF. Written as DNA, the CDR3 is TGTGCCAGCAGAGGGGGTCGCGCTTTATGGGAGCAGTACTTC.

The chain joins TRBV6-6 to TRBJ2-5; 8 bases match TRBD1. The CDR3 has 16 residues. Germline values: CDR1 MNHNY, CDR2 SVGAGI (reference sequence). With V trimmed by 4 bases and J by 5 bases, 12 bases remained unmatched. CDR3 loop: CASSSKGQVRRETQYF. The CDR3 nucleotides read TGTGCCAGCAGTTCTAAGGGACAGGTTAGGCGGGAGACCCAGTACTTC.

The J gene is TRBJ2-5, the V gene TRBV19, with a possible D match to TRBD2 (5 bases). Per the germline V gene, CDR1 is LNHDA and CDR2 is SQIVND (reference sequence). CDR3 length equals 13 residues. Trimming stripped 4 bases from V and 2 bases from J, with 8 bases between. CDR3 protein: CASSRTYQETQYF. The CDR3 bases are TGTGCCAGTAGTAGGACTTATCAAGAGACCCAGTACTTC.

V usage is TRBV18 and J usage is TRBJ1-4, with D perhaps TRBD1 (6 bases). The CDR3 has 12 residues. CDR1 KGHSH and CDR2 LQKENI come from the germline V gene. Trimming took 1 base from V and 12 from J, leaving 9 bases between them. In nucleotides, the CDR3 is TGTGCCAGCTCACCACAACAGGGACAACTGTTTTTT. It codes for CASSPQQGQLFF.

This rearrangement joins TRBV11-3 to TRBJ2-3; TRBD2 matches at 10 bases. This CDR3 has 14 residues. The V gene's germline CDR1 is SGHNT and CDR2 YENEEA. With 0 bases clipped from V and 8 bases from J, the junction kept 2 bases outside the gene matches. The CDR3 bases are TGTGCCAGCAGCTTAGACTTAGCGGGAGGTACGCAGTATTTT. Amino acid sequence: CASSLDLAGGTQYF.

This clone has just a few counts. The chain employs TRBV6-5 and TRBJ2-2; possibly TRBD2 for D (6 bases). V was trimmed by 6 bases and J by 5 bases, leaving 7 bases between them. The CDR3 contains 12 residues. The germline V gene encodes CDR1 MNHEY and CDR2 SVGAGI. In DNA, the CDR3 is TGTGCCAGCAGGGGACTGACCGGGGAGCTGTTTTTT. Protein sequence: CASRGLTGELFF.

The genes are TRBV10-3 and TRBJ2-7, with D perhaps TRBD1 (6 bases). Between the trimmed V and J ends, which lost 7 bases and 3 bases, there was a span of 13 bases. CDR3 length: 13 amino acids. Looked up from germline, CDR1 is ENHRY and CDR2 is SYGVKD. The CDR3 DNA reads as TGTGCCATCACTACAGGGTACCTCTACGAGCAGTACTTC. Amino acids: CAITTGYLYEQYF.

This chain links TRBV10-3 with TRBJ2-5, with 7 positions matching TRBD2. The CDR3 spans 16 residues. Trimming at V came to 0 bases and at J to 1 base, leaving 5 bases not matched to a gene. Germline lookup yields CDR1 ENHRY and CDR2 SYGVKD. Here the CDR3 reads CAISESLLAAQETQYF. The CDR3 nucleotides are TGTGCCATCAGTGAGTCCCTTCTAGCGGCCCAAGAGACCCAGTACTTC.

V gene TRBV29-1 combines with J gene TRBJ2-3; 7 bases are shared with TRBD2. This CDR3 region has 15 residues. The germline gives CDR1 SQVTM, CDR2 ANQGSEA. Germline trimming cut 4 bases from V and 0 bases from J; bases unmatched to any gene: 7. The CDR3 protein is CSVVPSGSSTDTQYF. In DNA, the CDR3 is TGCAGCGTTGTACCTAGCGGATCTAGCACAGATACGCAGTATTTT.

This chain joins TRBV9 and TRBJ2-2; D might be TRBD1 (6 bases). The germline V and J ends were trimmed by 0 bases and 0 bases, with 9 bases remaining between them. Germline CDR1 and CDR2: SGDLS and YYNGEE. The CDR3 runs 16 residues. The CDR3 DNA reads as TGTGCCAGCAGCGTAGAAGGGACAACGAACACCGGGGAGCTGTTTTTT. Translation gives CASSVEGTTNTGELFF. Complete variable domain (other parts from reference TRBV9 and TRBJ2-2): DSGVTQTPKHLITATGQRVTLRCSPRSGDLSVYWYQQSLDQGLQFLIQYYNGEERAKGNILERFSAQQFPDLHSELNLSSLELGDSALYFCASSVEGTTNTGELFFGEGSRLTVL.

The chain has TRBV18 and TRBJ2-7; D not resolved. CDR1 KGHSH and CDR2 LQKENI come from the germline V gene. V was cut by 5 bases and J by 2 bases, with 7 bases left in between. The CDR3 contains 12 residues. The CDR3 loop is CASSSVPYEQYF. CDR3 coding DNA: TGTGCCAGCTCATCCGTCCCCTACGAGCAGTACTTC.